The rows below give T cell receptor beta chains drawn from one sample of a study of blood T cell repertoires in COVID-19. Clones were sequenced by immunoSEQ multiplex PCR, and TCRdb holds only the in-frame ones, with some missing. Among under 250,000 clones listed, 83% were seen once. Sequencing was carried out using peripheral blood. The origin of the receptors is a woman in her 70s with active or convalescent COVID-19. Both conserved end residues are part of each CDR3. The D gene is left open where the match is weak. Clone size is not always given. Where it is, it says once, few, many or a class for expanded clones.

j_call d_call clone_size v_call cdr3_length cdr3_nt cdr3_aa
TRBJ2-7 TRBD2 . TRBV4-2 17 TGTGCCAGCAGCCAACCCTATGGGACTAGCCACTCAGGCGAGCAGTACTTC CASSQPYGTSHSGEQYF
TRBJ2-5 . . TRBV3-1/TRBV3-2 13 TGTGCCAGCAGCCAACGCTTCAGAGAGACCCAGTACTTC CASSQRFRETQYF
TRBJ2-7 . many TRBV29-1 14 TGCAGCGTTGTCGGGGTAGCCTTCGGGTACGAGCAGTACTTC CSVVGVAFGYEQYF
TRBJ1-6 TRBD1 . TRBV7-9 14 TGTGCCAGCAGCCCGGGACAGGGAGGGTCACCCCTCCACTTT CASSPGQGGSPLHF
TRBJ2-7 TRBD2 once TRBV10-3 15 TGTGCCATCAGTGGATCAGCGGGAGAAGCTGGCGAGCAGTACTTC CAISGSAGEAGEQYF
TRBJ2-6 . once TRBV5-5 17 TGTGCCAGCAGCCCAACCGCCCGGGGGTCTGGGGCCAACGTCCTGACTTTC CASSPTARGSGANVLTF
TRBJ2-5 TRBD1 . TRBV6-2/TRBV6-3 12 TGTGCCAGCAGTACAGGGGGCGAGACCCAGTACTTC CASSTGGETQYF
TRBJ2-7 TRBD2 . TRBV4-2 19 TGTGCCAGCAGCCAAGTCAGGTTGCGGGGGGCCAGGATGTACTACGAGCAGTACTTC CASSQVRLRGARMYYEQYF
TRBJ1-1 TRBD1 . TRBV5-1 15 TGCGCCAGCAGCGACCCCAACAGGGGGAACACTGAAGCTTTCTTT CASSDPNRGNTEAFF
TRBJ2-7 . . TRBV18 13 TGTGCCAGCTCACCCGCAGATCTCTACGAGCAGTACTTC CASSPADLYEQYF
TRBJ2-3 . . TRBV19 16 TGTGCCAGTAGTATAGCCCGGACTCAAAGCTGGGATACGCAGTATTTT CASSIARTQSWDTQYF
TRBJ1-3 TRBD1 . TRBV15 16 TGTGCCACCAGCAGAGCACTCGGGACAGGGGGAAACACCATATATTTT CATSRALGTGGNTIYF
TRBJ2-7 . . TRBV27 13 TGTGCCAGCAGTTCCCTCGGGACCGGGGGGCAGTACTTC CASSSLGTGGQYF
TRBJ2-6 TRBD1 . TRBV7-9 18 TGTGCCAGCAGCCACATCGGGACAGGGATAGGGGGGGCCAACGTCCTGACTTTC CASSHIGTGIGGANVLTF
TRBJ2-3 . . TRBV6-5 13 TGTGCCAGCAGTACCCCCGTGGCGCGGACGCAGTATTTT CASSTPVARTQYF
TRBJ2-7 . . TRBV5-6 15 TGTGCCAGCAGCTTGCGCGGGACGCCTAACTACGAGCAGTACTTC CASSLRGTPNYEQYF
TRBJ1-2 TRBD1 . TRBV18 16 TGTGCCAGCTCACCTTCAGTGGGGACAGGTGAAGGTGGCTACACCTTC CASSPSVGTGEGGYTF
TRBJ2-7 . . TRBV5-1 14 TGCGCCAGCAGCTTGGGTGGCTCCTCCTACGAGCAGTACTTC CASSLGGSSYEQYF
TRBJ2-7 TRBD1 few TRBV5-4 16 TGTGCCAGCAGCTTGGCTGGGGGGACAGGGCTCTACGAGCAGTACTTC CASSLAGGTGLYEQYF
TRBJ2-5 . few TRBV2 11 TGTGCCAGCAGTGTACAAGCGGCCCGGTACTTC CASSVQAARYF
TRBJ2-4 . . TRBV2 14 TGTGCCAGCAGGTCAGGGGGGAAGTTTACCATTCAGTACTTC CASRSGGKFTIQYF
TRBJ2-1 TRBD2 . TRBV7-2 16 TGTGCCAGCAGCTTAGTTGCGGGGGTGATCTACAATGAGCAGTTCTTC CASSLVAGVIYNEQFF
TRBJ2-3 TRBD1 . TRBV5-4 13 TGTGCCAGTACGGGACAGGGGTCAGATACGCAGTATTTT CASTGQGSDTQYF
TRBJ2-1 TRBD2 . TRBV10-3 17 TGTGCCATCAGTGAGCTAGTAGCGGGAAACTCCTACAATGAGCAGTTCTTC CAISELVAGNSYNEQFF
TRBJ1-1 TRBD1 . TRBV19 15 TGTGCCAGTAGTCCTGTCGACAGGGAGAACACTGAAGCTTTCTTT CASSPVDRENTEAFF
TRBJ2-1 . . TRBV28 14 TGTGCCAGCAGTTCCCCAGGTTACTACAATGAGCAGTTCTTC CASSSPGYYNEQFF
TRBJ2-5 TRBD2 . TRBV7-7 16 TGTGCTAGCAGCGCTGGGACTAGCGGGAGTCAAGAGACCCAGTACTTC CASSAGTSGSQETQYF
TRBJ1-5 . . TRBV2 14 TGTGCCAGCACAAAGGGCGCCGAGGGTCAGCCCCAGCATTTT CASTKGAEGQPQHF
TRBJ2-6 TRBD1 . TRBV5-1 19 TGCGCCAGCAGCTTGGCCGTGGGACAGGGGGCTGGTGGGGCCAACGTCCTGACTTTC CASSLAVGQGAGGANVLTF
TRBJ2-1 . . TRBV13 12 TGTGCCAGCAGCTTAGGTAGCGTTGAGCAGTTCTTC CASSLGSVEQFF
TRBJ2-7 . . TRBV5-4 14 TGTGCCAGCAGCTTCTTGGGGCAGTTTGGCGAGCAGTACTTC CASSFLGQFGEQYF
TRBJ1-6 . . TRBV30 15 TGTGCCTGGAGTTTGACTCTTCTCCTTAATTCACCCCTCCACTTT CAWSLTLLLNSPLHF
TRBJ2-3 TRBD2 . TRBV9 16 TGTGCCAGCAGCGCCTGGACTAGCGGATCCACAGATACGCAGTATTTT CASSAWTSGSTDTQYF
TRBJ1-1 TRBD1 once TRBV6-6 14 TGTGCCAGCAGTTTAGACAGGGCCCGGGCTGAAGCTTTCTTT CASSLDRARAEAFF
TRBJ1-1 . . TRBV12-3/TRBV12-4 12 TGTGCCAGCACCTTGAGGGGGACTGAAGCTTTCTTT CASTLRGTEAFF
TRBJ2-7 TRBD2 . TRBV28 15 TGTGCCAGCAGTTTAAGCGGGAGTCTCTTCCACGAGCAGTACTTC CASSLSGSLFHEQYF
TRBJ2-1 TRBD1 . TRBV4-3 14 TGCGCCAGCAGAATGGACAGGGTTTACAATGAGCAGTTCTTC CASRMDRVYNEQFF